This TCR beta chain stems from a study of blood T cell repertoires in COVID-19. Study-wide background: Sample material is recorded as cDNA or gDNA derived from T cells, B-cell-depleted T cells, or PBMCs.

Germline CDR1 is LNHNV and CDR2 is YYDKDF (reference sequence). The CDR3 length is 16 residues. V was shortened by 0 bases and J by 2 bases, with 13 bases between the two germline ends. This table comes from immunoSEQ multiplex PCR, and its TCRdb copy is limited to in-frame clones, with some not included. The table lists about 85,000 clones, 90% of them singletons, with 4.3% in the top ten. This rearrangement joins TRBV15 to TRBJ1-1, with D perhaps TRBD1 (5 bases). What was sequenced was peripheral blood. This TCR was recovered from a woman older than 75 with active or convalescent COVID-19. CDR3: CATSRDPGVRNTEAFF. The CDR3 region has the DNA TGTGCCACCAGCAGAGATCCGGGGGTCCGTAACACTGAAGCTTTCTTT.